Listed here are 32 T cell receptor beta chains from one sample, sequenced in a study of blood T cell repertoires in COVID-19. Here immunoSEQ multiplex PCR was the method, and the copy in TCRdb shows in-frame clones only, minus some. Seen here are a few hundred thousand clones, around 80% observed once, and the top ten hold about 7.7%. The sequenced sample was PBMCs or T cells enriched from blood (not recorded which). The receptors originated from a woman between 40 and 55 years old with acute COVID-19.

J is TRBJ2-1 and V is TRBV7-3; possible D gene TRBD2, 5 bases. V gave up 1 base and J gave up 6 bases, with 16 bases separating them. Germline V gene lookup returns CDR1 SGHTA and CDR2 FQGTGA. CDR3 length equals 16 residues. This CDR3 is CASSLSPGSFSNEQFF. In DNA form, the CDR3 reads TGTGCCAGCAGCTTAAGCCCGGGATCTTTCAGCAATGAGCAGTTCTTC.

The J gene is TRBJ2-1, the V gene TRBV27; TRBD2 matches at 9 bases. The junction had 8 bases not matched to a gene; V was cut back by 8 bases and J by 6 bases. Per the germline V gene, CDR1 is MNHEY and CDR2 is SMNVEV (reference sequence). There are 14 residues in the CDR3. The CDR3 DNA is TGTGCCAGCTGGTTAGCGGGAGCAGCCAATGAGCAGTTCTTC. Translated: CASWLAGAANEQFF.

V and J are TRBV19 and TRBJ1-4; weak D call: TRBD1 (5 bases). Germline CDR1 LNHDA, CDR2 SQIVND (reference sequence). The CDR3 has 14 amino acids. Trimming took off 10 bases at V and 8 bases at J, with 20 bases between the two ends. CDR3 loop: CATRQTGEGEKLFF. The CDR3 DNA reads TGTGCCACCCGACAAACGGGGGAGGGCGAAAAACTGTTTTTT.

This chain links TRBV24-1 with TRBJ2-5; TRBD1 agrees at 7 bases. Germline V gene data show CDR1 as KGHDR and CDR2 as SFDVKD. The V and J ends lost 2 bases and 2 bases, in that order; junction bases with no gene match: 1. The length of the CDR3 is 14 residues. CDR3 in DNA: TGTGCCACCAGTGATTCGGGACAGCAAGAGACCCAGTACTTC. As protein: CATSDSGQQETQYF.

This CDR3 is CASSEEVGDGQPQHF. The DNA of the CDR3 is TGCGCCAGCAGTGAGGAGGTAGGTGACGGGCAGCCCCAGCATTTT. The chain uses TRBV10-2 and TRBJ1-5, with no clear D. In germline, CDR1 is WSHSY, CDR2 SAAADI. The ends were cut back, 2 bases at V and 7 bases at J, with 15 bases in the middle. The CDR3 covers 15 residues.

This clone occurred once. This chain links TRBV5-1 with TRBJ2-7; 10 bases match TRBD2. Looked up from germline, CDR1 is SGHRS and CDR2 is YFSETQ. V lost 4 bases, J lost 4 bases, and 8 bases stayed unmatched. The CDR3 length is 15 residues. The CDR3 protein is CASSRVSGGAYEQYF. CDR3 nucleotides: TGCGCCAGCAGCCGGGTGAGCGGGGGGGCGTACGAGCAGTACTTC.

The genes are TRBV19 and TRBJ1-6, with TRBD1 matching over 10 bases. CDR1 and CDR2 from the germline V gene are LNHDA and SQIVND (reference sequence). V was clipped by 4 bases and J by 10 bases; unmatched bases: 7. This CDR3 region has 15 residues. CDR3 sequence reads: CASSTRDRGGSPLHF. In DNA, the CDR3 is TGTGCCAGTAGTACACGGGACAGGGGAGGCTCACCCCTCCACTTT.

The V call is TRBV28, the J call TRBJ1-3; the match to TRBD1 covers 7 bases. The ends lost 3 bases at V and 10 bases at J; junction bases unmatched: 3. The germline gives CDR1 MDHEN, CDR2 SYDVKM. This CDR3 has 12 residues. CDR3 loop: CASSLDRQTIYF. The CDR3 nucleotides read TGTGCCAGCAGTTTGGACAGGCAAACCATATATTTT. The full variable domain, rest sourced from reference TRBV28 and TRBJ1-3, is DVKVTQSSRYLVKRTGEKVFLECVQDMDHENMFWYRQDPGLGLRLIYFSYDVKMKEKGDIPEGYSVSREKKERFSLILESASTNQTSMYLCASSLDRQTIYFGEGSWLTVV.

The count of this clone is one. This sequence joins TRBV6-5 and TRBJ2-7; D is unresolved. Germline V gene sequence: CDR1 MNHEY, CDR2 SVGAGI. The V end lost 5 bases, the J end lost 2 bases, and 7 bases lay between the germline ends. This CDR3 spans 12 amino acids. For the CDR3, the DNA is TGTGCCAGCAGTACAGATGCCTACGAGCAGTACTTC. Residues: CASSTDAYEQYF.

V gene TRBV5-5 combines with J gene TRBJ2-7, with D hard to call. This CDR3 comprises 15 residues. The germline V gene encodes CDR1 SGHKS and CDR2 YYEKEE (reference sequence). V dropped 0 bases and J dropped 0 bases, with 10 bases sitting between them. CDR3 protein: CASSLVGESSYEQYF. CDR3 in DNA: TGTGCCAGCAGCTTGGTTGGAGAGAGCTCCTACGAGCAGTACTTC.

V usage is TRBV29-1 and J usage is TRBJ2-7, with a possible D match to TRBD2 (7 bases). From germline, CDR1 is SQVTM and CDR2 ANQGSEA. The CDR3 consists of 13 residues. Between the trimmed V and J ends, which lost 3 bases and 2 bases, there was a span of 11 bases. As DNA, the CDR3 is TGCAGCGTTGATGGGGAGGGGGCCTACGAGCAGTACTTC. Amino acid sequence: CSVDGEGAYEQYF.

The chain couples TRBV6-5 to TRBJ1-5; tentative D call: TRBD1 (6 bases). Germline lookup yields CDR1 MNHEY and CDR2 SVGAGI. Trimming removed 8 bases from V and 6 bases from J, with 14 bases in between. The CDR3 totals 13 residues. The chain's CDR3 is CASDPGERQPQHF. The CDR3 nucleotides are TGTGCCAGCGATCCAGGGGAGCGTCAGCCCCAGCATTTT.

The chain joins TRBV10-3 to TRBJ1-5; no definite D call. Between the trimmed V and J ends, which lost 6 bases and 9 bases, there was a span of 12 bases. There are 12 residues in the CDR3. Germline V gene sequence: CDR1 ENHRY, CDR2 SYGVKD. The CDR3 DNA is TGTGCCATCAGGGACTTCCGAGGGCCCCAGCATTTT. Protein: CAIRDFRGPQHF.

The V and J genes are TRBV30 and TRBJ2-7, with D perhaps matching TRBD1 (7 bases). The CDR3 loop spans 18 amino acids. Trimming shortened V by 0 bases and J by 3 bases, and 24 bases separated the two germline ends. CDR1 and CDR2 from the germline V gene are GTSNPN and SVGIG (reference sequence). In DNA form, the CDR3 reads TGTGCCTGGAGTGTACAATTTAAGGGGTCAGGGGGGTTCTACGAGCAGTACTTC. Its translation: CAWSVQFKGSGGFYEQYF.

The chain uses TRBV6-4 and TRBJ1-4, with 8 bases lining up with TRBD1. The CDR3 runs to 16 residues. Per the germline V gene, CDR1 is MRHNA and CDR2 is SNTAGT. V gave up 10 bases and J gave up 0 bases; unmatched junction bases: 10. The CDR3 protein is CATQLGQGTTNEKLFF. The CDR3 coding sequence is TGTGCCACACAACTAGGACAGGGCACAACTAATGAAAAACTGTTTTTT.

V usage is TRBV6-2 or TRBV6-3 and J usage is TRBJ1-2; 7 bases line up with TRBD1. This CDR3 contains 16 residues. CDR1 MNHEY and CDR2 SVGEGT come from the germline V gene. The V segment lost 0 bases and the J segment 7 bases; nucleotides outside the gene matches: 11. The CDR3, as DNA: TGTGCCAGCAGTTACTCACCGGACAGGCCTCTCGGTGGCTACACCTTC. This gives the protein CASSYSPDRPLGGYTF.

This clone came up a few times. J is TRBJ1-2 and V is TRBV7-2; 10 positions agree with TRBD1. CDR3 length: 14 residues. V trimming: 1 base; J trimming: 7 bases; junction bases outside the gene matches: 3. CDR1 is SGHTA, CDR2 FQGNSA, per germline. CDR3 sequence reads: CASSLVWDRGGYTF. The CDR3 DNA follows: TGTGCCAGCAGCTTAGTATGGGACAGGGGTGGCTACACCTTC.

The chain has TRBV10-3 and TRBJ2-1; unclear D gene. V was trimmed by 4 bases and J by 0 bases, leaving 10 bases between them. The CDR3 is 15 amino acids. Per the germline V gene, CDR1 is ENHRY and CDR2 is SYGVKD. Here the CDR3 reads CAISAAPSSYNEQFF. The CDR3, as DNA: TGTGCCATCAGTGCAGCGCCGAGCTCCTACAATGAGCAGTTCTTC.

The rearrangement uses TRBV9 and TRBJ2-3, with 10 nucleotides matching TRBD2. The CDR3 loop spans 16 amino acids. The junction had 7 bases not matched to a gene; V was cut back by 1 base and J by 5 bases. Germline assignment: CDR1 SGDLS and CDR2 YYNGEE. As DNA, the CDR3 is TGTGCCAGCAGCGTAAAAGCGGGGGGGCCTAAAGATACGCAGTATTTT. Amino acids: CASSVKAGGPKDTQYF.

This rearrangement joins TRBV6-1 to TRBJ2-6; 7 positions match TRBD2. The CDR3 totals 19 residues. With V trimmed by 3 bases and J by 0 bases, 11 bases remained unmatched. Looked up from germline, CDR1 is MNHNS and CDR2 is SASEGT. The CDR3: CASSDPLGRVSSGANVLTF. CDR3 coding DNA: TGTGCCAGCAGTGACCCCTTGGGGAGGGTCTCCTCTGGGGCCAACGTCCTGACTTTC.

This clone occurred once. The CDR3 reads CASSRLAGGQETQYF. The CDR3 region has the DNA TGTGCCAGCAGTCGCCTAGCGGGGGGACAAGAGACCCAGTACTTC. The chain employs TRBV2 and TRBJ2-5, with TRBD2 matching 11 bases. Germline CDR1 is SNHLY and CDR2 is FYNNEI. J lost 2 bases, V lost 5 bases, and 4 bases had no gene match. The CDR3 has 15 residues.

This sequence joins TRBV6-4 and TRBJ1-3; D might be TRBD1 (6 bases). Trimming removed 7 bases from V and 2 bases from J, with 12 bases in between. CDR1 and CDR2 from the germline V gene are MRHNA and SNTAGT. This CDR3 spans 14 amino acids. CDR3: CASNRQVTGNTIYF. In DNA form, the CDR3 reads TGTGCCAGCAACAGACAGGTAACTGGAAACACCATATATTTT.

The CDR3 here is CASSLKTEGYGYTF. CDR3 sequence (DNA): TGTGCCAGCTCACTTAAGACAGAAGGCTATGGCTACACCTTC. The chain couples TRBV18 to TRBJ1-2, with D possibly being TRBD1 (5 bases). Trimming shortened V by 4 bases and J by 4 bases, and 13 bases separated the two germline ends. CDR1 is KGHSH, CDR2 LQKENI, per germline. The CDR3 is 14 residues long.

The chain recombines TRBV30 with TRBJ1-2; D gene uncertain. The ends were cut back, 1 base at V and 3 bases at J, with 6 bases in the middle. Germline V gene lookup returns CDR1 GTSNPN and CDR2 SVGIG (reference sequence). The CDR3 loop spans 12 amino acids. The CDR3 coding sequence is TGTGCCTGGAGTGAACAGTACTATGGCTACACCTTC. Amino acid sequence: CAWSEQYYGYTF.

The CDR3 nucleotides read TGCGCCAGCAGCCCACAGGGGTTCCGCGGCGAGACCCAGTACTTC. Its protein product is CASSPQGFRGETQYF. V usage is TRBV5-1 and J usage is TRBJ2-5; 7 bases match TRBD1. The CDR3 loop spans 15 amino acids. Germline V gene lookup returns CDR1 SGHRS and CDR2 YFSETQ. V lost 4 bases and J lost 5; bases outside the gene matches: 11.

Only a few counts were recorded for this clone. The chain combines TRBV10-3 with TRBJ2-5, with 9 bases lining up with TRBD1. Germline assignment: CDR1 ENHRY and CDR2 SYGVKD. V trimming: 5 bases; J trimming: 1 base; junction bases outside the gene matches: 5. The CDR3 sequence is 15 residues long. CDR3 sequence: CAISRDRASQETQYF. The CDR3 bases are TGTGCCATCAGTCGGGACAGGGCGTCCCAAGAGACCCAGTACTTC.

The chain couples TRBV28 to TRBJ1-6, with 7 bases that match TRBD1. V lost 6 bases, J lost 8 bases, and 4 bases stayed unmatched. The length of the CDR3 is 13 residues. Germline V gene data show CDR1 as MDHEN and CDR2 as SYDVKM. The CDR3 loop reads CASRNTGDSPLHF. The CDR3 region has the DNA TGTGCCAGCAGGAATACAGGGGATTCACCCCTCCACTTT.

This clone was recorded once. This chain connects TRBV9 to TRBJ2-5, with D uncertain. The CDR3 consists of 12 residues. Germline V CDR1 and CDR2: SGDLS, YYNGEE. Trimming pared 4 bases from V and 5 bases from J, leaving 9 bases between. Here the CDR3 reads CASSTHSETQYF. DNA for the CDR3: TGTGCCAGCAGCACCCACTCGGAGACCCAGTACTTC.

The chain is built from TRBV30 and TRBJ2-3; TRBD2 agrees at 10 bases. Germline CDR1 reads GTSNPN; CDR2 reads SVGIG (reference sequence). Germline trimming cut 3 bases from V and 6 bases from J; bases unmatched to any gene: 9. The CDR3 is 15 amino acids. CDR3 bases: TGTGCCTGGAGCCCCAGAGCGGGAGGGAGTGATACGCAGTATTTT. Residues: CAWSPRAGGSDTQYF.

The chain combines TRBV18 with TRBJ2-7, with D maybe TRBD1 (5 bases). From germline, CDR1 is KGHSH and CDR2 LQKENI. The CDR3 covers 14 residues. Trimming left V 0 bases short and J 3 bases short, with 9 bases between. CDR3 amino acids: CASSPPGASYEQYF. The CDR3 DNA sequence: TGTGCCAGCTCACCACCTGGGGCTAGCTACGAGCAGTACTTC.

V gene TRBV25-1 combines with J gene TRBJ2-3; 8 bases align to TRBD1. The CDR3 is 14 amino acids. With V trimmed by 4 bases and J by 1 base, 1 base remained unmatched. Germline V gives CDR1 MGHDK, CDR2 SYGVNS. CDR3 amino acids: CASSGGQGTDTQYF. CDR3 in DNA: TGTGCCAGCAGTGGGGGACAGGGCACAGATACGCAGTATTTT.

The gene calls are TRBV24-1 and TRBJ2-3; D is possibly TRBD1 (5 bases). The V end was cut by 4 bases, the J end by 2 bases, with 9 bases between. This CDR3 is built from 14 residues. The germline CDR1 and CDR2 sequences are KGHDR and SFDVKD. Here the CDR3 reads CATSDRQFTDTQYF. CDR3 DNA: TGTGCCACCAGTGACCGACAGTTCACAGATACGCAGTATTTT.